This TCR beta chain was identified during a study of T cell repertoires in cytomegalovirus infection. Study-wide context: Indications of both CMV infection and matching HLA type were provided by public TCR beta signatures.

Findings and limits, study-wide: HLA-C-restricted CMV clonotypes gave the most frequent clonotype in two of eight donors.

TCRdb analysed the reads with MiXCR anew, one entry per CDR3 protein. This table holds about 310,000 distinct CDR3 sequences, roughly 25% found once. As regards this clonotype: Its antigen remains unknown.

Source: cultured PBMCs, taken from culture after CMV antigen stimulation. The clonotype was recovered from a human donor in good health (CMV status not recorded). Some clones in this sample may be carry-over from other donors' samples.

The CDR3 protein is CASRHGQAGTEAFF. The DNA of the CDR3 is TGTGCCAGCAGGCACGGACAGGCCGGCACTGAAGCTTTCTTT. The chain employs TRBV6-6 and TRBJ1-1; the match to TRBD1 covers 7 bases. V trimming: 6 bases; J trimming: 4 bases; junction bases outside the gene matches: 8. Per germline, CDR1 MNHNY and CDR2 SVGAGI (reference sequence). CDR3 length equals 14 residues.